This T cell receptor (beta chain) is from a study of control samples from healthy donors and cancer patients. The assay was immunoSEQ multiplex PCR, and TCRdb's table has in-frame clones only and misses some. The data hold 150,000 to 200,000 clones, with about nine tenths observed a single time. The CDR3 sequence is 12 residues long. Trimming removed 5 bases at V and 2 bases at J, with 6 bases between. Germline V gene lookup returns CDR1 MNHEY and CDR2 SVGAGI. The chain combines TRBV6-5 with TRBJ1-2; D is uncertain. The clonotype originates from a woman aged 40 to 50 in good health. The sample consisted of blood. The CDR3 sequence: CASSTLNYGYTF. The CDR3 nucleotides are TGTGCCAGCAGTACACTCAACTATGGCTACACCTTC.